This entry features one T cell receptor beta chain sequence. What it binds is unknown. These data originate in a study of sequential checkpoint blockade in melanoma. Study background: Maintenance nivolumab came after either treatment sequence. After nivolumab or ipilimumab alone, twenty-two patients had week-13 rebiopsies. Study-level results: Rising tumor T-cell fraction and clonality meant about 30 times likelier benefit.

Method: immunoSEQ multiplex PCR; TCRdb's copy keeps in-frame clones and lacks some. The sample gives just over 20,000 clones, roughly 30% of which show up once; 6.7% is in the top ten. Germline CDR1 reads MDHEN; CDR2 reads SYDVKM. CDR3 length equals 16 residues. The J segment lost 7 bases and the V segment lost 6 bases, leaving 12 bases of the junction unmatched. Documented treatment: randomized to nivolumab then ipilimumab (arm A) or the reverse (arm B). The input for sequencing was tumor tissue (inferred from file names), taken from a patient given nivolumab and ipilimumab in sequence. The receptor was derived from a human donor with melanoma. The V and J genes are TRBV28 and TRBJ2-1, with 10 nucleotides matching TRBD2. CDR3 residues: CASSPRQAGGRNEQFF. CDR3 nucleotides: TGTGCCAGCAGCCCACGGCAAGCGGGAGGGCGTAATGAGCAGTTCTTC.